A selection of T cell receptor beta chains follows, all from one sample in a study of preoperative IRX-2 immunotherapy in early breast cancer. Assay used: immunoSEQ multiplex PCR; TCRdb lists only in-frame clones, some missing. The sample carries roughly 11,000 clones, roughly 80% recorded once. The starting material was lymph node tissue, obtained before IRX-2 immunotherapy. The receptors originated from a human donor with breast cancer. The CDR3 runs from the conserved cysteine through the conserved F or W. A D gene is named only where the DNA matches it firmly. Clone size appears in some rows only: once, few, many, or a class for an expanded clone.

D	size	J	length	V	CDR3	DNA
TRBD2	.	TRBJ2-3	17	TRBV28	CASSSPAGGLRADTQYF	TGTGCCAGCAGTTCCCCAGCGGGAGGGCTTCGCGCAGATACGCAGTATTTT
.	.	TRBJ2-1	17	TRBV6-8	CASSQLRELAGYNEQFF	TGTGCCAGCAGTCAACTACGCGAGTTAGCAGGGTACAATGAGCAGTTCTTC
TRBD1	few	TRBJ2-5	16	TRBV11-3	CASSLARTGLQETQYF	TGTGCCAGCAGCTTGGCCCGGACAGGACTCCAAGAGACCCAGTACTTC
.	.	TRBJ1-2	14	TRBV6-8	CASNQSGRNYGYTF	TGTGCCAGCAACCAATCGGGACGGAACTATGGCTACACCTTC
TRBD1	.	TRBJ1-4	15	TRBV6-8	CASSAPSGTGEKLFF	TGTGCCAGCAGTGCCCCCTCTGGGACAGGTGAAAAACTGTTTTTT
TRBD1	once	TRBJ1-5	15	TRBV7-4	CASSSTGDSNQPQHF	TGTGCCAGCAGCTCGACAGGGGATAGCAATCAGCCCCAGCATTTT
.	.	TRBJ2-2	16	TRBV6-8	CASRPLRVGNTGELFF	TGTGCCAGCAGGCCCCTGAGGGTCGGGAACACCGGAGAGCTGTTTTTT
.	.	TRBJ1-1	14	TRBV5-1	CASSLTGMNTEAFF	TGCGCCAGCAGCTTGACAGGGATGAACACTGAAGCTTTCTTT
TRBD1	.	TRBJ1-5	15	TRBV28	CASRLPTGMNQPQHF	TGTGCCAGCAGGTTACCGACAGGGATGAATCAGCCCCAGCATTTT
.	few	TRBJ1-1	13	TRBV23-1	CASSGMGNTEAFF	TGCGCCAGCAGCGGGATGGGTAACACTGAAGCTTTCTTT
.	.	TRBJ2-2	14	TRBV5-1	CASSSNRVTGELFF	TGCGCCAGCAGCTCAAACAGGGTTACCGGGGAGCTGTTTTTT
TRBD1	.	TRBJ1-5	13	TRBV7-4	CASSSSTGRPQHF	TGTGCCAGCAGCTCCTCGACAGGGAGGCCCCAGCATTTT
TRBD1	once	TRBJ1-1	15	TRBV6-8	CASSADRGGDTEAFF	TGTGCCAGCAGTGCGGACAGGGGCGGAGACACTGAAGCTTTCTTT
.	.	TRBJ1-1	12	TRBV18	CATNHGDTEAFF	TGTGCCACAAACCACGGGGATACTGAAGCTTTCTTT
.	.	TRBJ2-1	17	TRBV28	CASSSLFDTATHNEQFF	TGTGCCAGCAGTTCTCTCTTCGACACAGCAACCCACAATGAGCAGTTCTTC
.	.	TRBJ2-5	17	TRBV7-4	CASSLDSWKVGGETQYF	TGTGCCAGCAGCTTAGACTCGTGGAAAGTCGGTGGAGAGACCCAGTACTTC
TRBD1	.	TRBJ2-5	15	TRBV7-4	CASSTGTGRKETQYF	TGTGCCAGCAGCACCGGGACAGGGAGGAAAGAGACCCAGTACTTC
TRBD2	once	TRBJ2-7	14	TRBV30	CAWSSGTSLDEQYF	TGTGCCTGGAGTAGTGGGACTAGTCTCGACGAGCAGTACTTC
.	.	TRBJ2-2	15	TRBV1	CASSPDRGRAGELFF	TGCGCCAGCAGCCCCGACAGGGGGCGAGCCGGGGAGCTGTTTTTT
TRBD1	.	TRBJ1-4	13	TRBV10-2	CASQDRGSEKLFF	TGCGCCAGCCAAGACAGGGGAAGTGAAAAACTGTTTTTT
TRBD1	once	TRBJ2-2	15	TRBV7-6	CASSPTGGNTGELFF	TGTGCTAGCAGCCCGACAGGGGGCAACACCGGGGAGCTGTTTTTT
TRBD1	.	TRBJ1-1	14	TRBV28	CASRDTGEGTEAFF	TGTGCCAGCAGAGATACAGGGGAGGGCACTGAAGCTTTCTTT
TRBD1	.	TRBJ1-2	16	TRBV11-3	CASSRGTGATLYGYTF	TGTGCCAGCAGTCGGGGGACAGGGGCAACCCTCTATGGCTACACCTTC
.	.	TRBJ2-5	15	TRBV19	CASSMRLSFQETQYF	TGTGCCAGTAGTATGAGGTTGAGTTTTCAAGAGACCCAGTACTTC
TRBD2	.	TRBJ2-1	16	TRBV12-5	CATNLSGAGPQGEQFF	TGTGCCACCAACCTCTCCGGAGCGGGACCCCAGGGTGAGCAGTTCTTC
.	few	TRBJ2-7	12	TRBV29-1	CSVGLRGYEQYF	TGCAGCGTCGGCCTACGGGGCTACGAGCAGTACTTC
TRBD2	once	TRBJ2-1	16	TRBV6-8	CASETGWASGYNEQFF	TGTGCCAGCGAAACAGGATGGGCTAGCGGGTACAATGAGCAGTTCTTC
TRBD2	.	TRBJ2-2	16	TRBV18	CAFRRLAGLNTGELFF	TGTGCCTTCAGGAGACTAGCGGGATTGAACACCGGGGAGCTGTTTTTT
.	.	TRBJ1-4	13	TRBV7-1	CASSLDDRTRVFF	TGTGCCAGCAGCCTAGACGACAGGACAAGGGTGTTTTTT
.	.	TRBJ1-1	14	TRBV23-1	CASSLGYRNTEAFF	TGCGCCAGCAGTCTAGGATATAGGAACACTGAAGCTTTCTTT
TRBD1	few	TRBJ2-2	19	TRBV7-4	CASSLAIRQGASNTGELFF	TGTGCCAGCAGCCTAGCAATACGACAGGGGGCGTCGAACACCGGGGAGCTGTTTTTT
.	.	TRBJ2-7	13	TRBV10-3	CASLGGLDYEQYF	TGTGCCAGCCTCGGGGGGCTAGACTACGAGCAGTACTTC
.	.	TRBJ1-2	14	TRBV6-8	CASSYSPQFRGYTF	TGTGCCAGCAGTTACTCTCCCCAATTCCGGGGCTACACCTTC
.	.	TRBJ1-5	14	TRBV6-8	CASSLGGVAQPQHF	TGTGCCAGCAGTTTGGGGGGGGTCGCTCAGCCCCAGCATTTT
TRBD1	.	TRBJ2-3	15	TRBV7-1	CASSFRQGADDTQYF	TGTGCCAGCAGCTTTAGACAGGGGGCGGACGATACGCAGTATTTT
.	.	TRBJ2-2	14	TRBV11-3	CASSLGRNTGELFF	TGTGCCAGCAGCTTGGGACGGAACACCGGGGAGCTGTTTTTT
TRBD2	.	TRBJ2-3	15	TRBV11-3	CASSRGAGDIDTQYF	TGTGCCAGCAGCAGAGGGGCGGGAGATATCGATACGCAGTATTTT
.	.	TRBJ2-3	14	TRBV7-1	CASSPPGVPDTQYF	TGTGCCAGCAGCCCCCCCGGAGTCCCAGATACGCAGTATTTT
.	.	TRBJ2-3	14	TRBV19	CASSIGGSPDTQYF	TGTGCCAGTAGTATAGGCGGCAGCCCAGATACGCAGTATTTT
.	.	TRBJ2-5	16	TRBV22-1	CASSPVGGWRGETQYF	TGTGCCAGCAGTCCGGTGGGGGGTTGGAGGGGAGAGACCCAGTACTTC
.	.	TRBJ2-6	16	TRBV19	CASSLRTVSGANVLTF	TGTGCCAGTAGTCTCCGGACAGTCTCTGGGGCCAACGTCCTGACTTTC
TRBD1	.	TRBJ2-5	14	TRBV14	CASSQRTGQETQYF	TGTGCCAGCAGCCAACGGACAGGGCAAGAGACCCAGTACTTC
.	once	TRBJ1-1	12	TRBV29-1	CSVATGGTEAFF	TGCAGCGTTGCTACAGGAGGGACTGAAGCTTTCTTT
.	.	TRBJ2-1	14	TRBV1	CASSPQQGVGEQFF	TGCGCCAGCAGCCCACAACAGGGGGTAGGTGAGCAGTTCTTC
.	few	TRBJ2-7	15	TRBV11-3	CASSPEDSYLYEQYF	TGTGCCAGCAGCCCGGAGGACAGCTACCTCTACGAGCAGTACTTC
.	once	TRBJ2-5	14	TRBV18	CASSRVGTQETQYF	TGTGCCAGCTCTCGGGTCGGGACTCAAGAGACCCAGTACTTC
TRBD2	.	TRBJ2-1	14	TRBV29-1	CSVVAGGIVNEQFF	TGCAGCGTTGTAGCGGGGGGTATTGTCAATGAGCAGTTCTTC
TRBD2	.	TRBJ2-3	15	TRBV28	CASSMTSDSTDTQYF	TGTGCCAGCAGCATGACTAGCGATAGCACAGATACGCAGTATTTT
TRBD1	.	TRBJ2-1	14	TRBV11-3	CASSFDRGQDEQFF	TGTGCCAGCAGCTTCGACAGGGGGCAGGATGAGCAGTTCTTC
.	.	TRBJ2-7	15	TRBV25-1	CASSEYGAGTYEQYF	TGTGCCAGCAGTGAATATGGCGCAGGCACCTACGAGCAGTACTTC